These 24 T cell receptor beta chains were all obtained from the same sample, sequenced in a study of blood T cell repertoires in COVID-19. TCRdb's copy holds only in-frame clones and misses some; the assay was immunoSEQ multiplex PCR. The repertoire holds 150,000 to 200,000 clones, with roughly 84% as singletons. Sequenced: peripheral blood. The receptors shown here come from a woman between 50 and 59 years old with COVID-19, enrolled during active disease.

V gene TRBV4-3 combines with J gene TRBJ2-7; 9 nucleotides agree with TRBD1. This CDR3 comprises 15 residues. From germline, CDR1 is LGHNA and CDR2 YSLEER. The J segment lost 7 bases and the V segment lost 1 base, leaving 8 bases of the junction unmatched. The CDR3 DNA is TGCGCCAGCAGCCAAGGCGCACAGGGGGCGAGGGAGCAGTACTTC. It is translated as CASSQGAQGAREQYF.

This clone was counted only a few times. V gene TRBV30 combines with J gene TRBJ2-2, with TRBD1 matching over 9 bases. Germline V gene sequence: CDR1 GTSNPN, CDR2 SVGIG (reference sequence). Trimming cost V 5 bases and J 4 bases; bases outside gene matches: 8. This CDR3 comprises 15 residues. The CDR3 nucleotides read TGTGCCTGGGCGCACCGGGACAGGGTCACCGGGGAGCTGTTTTTT. It translates to CAWAHRDRVTGELFF.

The chain joins TRBV12-3 or TRBV12-4 to TRBJ1-2; D gene unclear. The CDR3 runs to 13 residues. The ends were cut back, 3 bases at V and 6 bases at J, with 11 bases in the middle. The CDR3 spells CASSLRYDHGYTF. The CDR3 coding sequence is TGTGCCAGCAGTTTGAGGTATGACCATGGCTACACCTTC.

This chain joins TRBV7-2 and TRBJ1-2; 8 positions agree with TRBD1. Germline CDR1 is SGHTA and CDR2 is FQGNSA. The V segment lost 5 bases and the J segment 2 bases; nucleotides outside the gene matches: 16. This CDR3 region has 18 residues. The CDR3 reads CASSGLDRGQRFNYGYTF. In nucleotides, the CDR3 is TGTGCCAGCAGCGGCCTCGACAGGGGACAGCGCTTCAACTATGGCTACACCTTC.

The CDR3 nucleotides read TGCGCCAGCAGCCGAACGACAGGGGAGGGAGATACGCAGTATTTT. It encodes CASSRTTGEGDTQYF. This rearrangement joins TRBV4-3 to TRBJ2-3; D is perhaps TRBD1 (8 bases). CDR3 length equals 15 residues. V was shortened by 4 bases and J by 5 bases, with 16 bases between the two germline ends. Germline V gene sequence: CDR1 LGHNA, CDR2 YSLEER.

This chain links TRBV4-1 with TRBJ1-5; D is possibly TRBD1 (5 bases). This CDR3 contains 15 residues. V was trimmed by 5 bases and J by 4 bases, leaving 15 bases between them. Per the germline V gene, CDR1 is MGHRA and CDR2 is YSYEKL. In DNA, the CDR3 is TGCGCCAGCAGCTTGAGCCGGGGGGAGAATCAGCCCCAGCATTTT. Translating it yields CASSLSRGENQPQHF.

The chain has TRBV25-1 and TRBJ1-5; D is undetermined. Germline CDR1 is MGHDK and CDR2 is SYGVNS. CDR3 length: 16 amino acids. The ends were cut back, 2 bases at V and 3 bases at J, with 14 bases in the middle. DNA of the CDR3: TGTGCCAGCAGTGAAACGACATGGCCCGACAATCAGCCCCAGCATTTT. Translation gives CASSETTWPDNQPQHF.

The genes are TRBV6-5 and TRBJ1-5, with D maybe TRBD1 (6 bases). Germline V gene sequence: CDR1 MNHEY, CDR2 SVGAGI. Trimming removed 6 bases at V and 6 bases at J, with 18 bases between. This CDR3 has 15 residues. The CDR3 loop reads CASRQAGVPSQPQHF. CDR3 nucleotide sequence: TGTGCCAGCAGGCAAGCAGGGGTTCCCAGTCAGCCCCAGCATTTT.

In DNA form, the CDR3 reads TGCGCCAGCAGCCAACGACTAGCGGGGGGCTACGAGCAGTACTTC. As protein: CASSQRLAGGYEQYF. V usage is TRBV4-3 and J usage is TRBJ2-7; 13 nucleotides align to TRBD2. Looked up from germline, CDR1 is LGHNA and CDR2 is YSLEER. Trimming at V came to 2 bases and at J to 3 bases, leaving 1 base not matched to a gene. This CDR3 is 15 amino acids long.

The genes are TRBV5-1 and TRBJ2-7, with 10 bases aligning to TRBD1. Germline V gene lookup returns CDR1 SGHRS and CDR2 YFSETQ. The CDR3 consists of 15 residues. Unmatched junction bases numbered 2, after V lost 0 bases and J lost 2 bases. The CDR3 DNA follows: TGCGCCAGCAGCTTGGGGACAGGGGGACCCTACGAGCAGTACTTC. The encoded protein is CASSLGTGGPYEQYF.

This clone was recorded once. The rearrangement uses TRBV5-4 and TRBJ2-3; 7 nucleotides match TRBD1. Germline assignment: CDR1 SGHNT and CDR2 YYREEE (reference sequence). The CDR3 covers 14 residues. Trimming cost V 3 bases and J 0 bases; bases outside gene matches: 1. The CDR3 is CASSSGQSTDTQYF. The CDR3 nucleotides are TGTGCCAGCAGCTCGGGACAGAGCACAGATACGCAGTATTTT.

This clone was counted once. The genes are TRBV5-1 and TRBJ2-3; 10 bases fit TRBD1. The germline gives CDR1 SGHRS, CDR2 YFSETQ. There are 15 residues in the CDR3. Trimming removed 4 bases from V and 1 base from J; junction bases left unmatched: 3. This CDR3 reads CASSAGTGGTDTQYF. In DNA, the CDR3 is TGCGCCAGCAGCGCCGGGACAGGGGGCACAGATACGCAGTATTTT. The variable domain in full, completed from reference TRBV5-1 and TRBJ2-3, reads KAGVTQTPRYLIKTRGQQVTLSCSPISGHRSVSWYQQTPGQGLQFLFEYFSETQRNKGNFPGRFSGRQFSNSRSEMNVSTLELGDSALYLCASSAGTGGTDTQYFGPGTRLTVL.

The gene calls are TRBV21-1 and TRBJ2-3; whether TRBD2, the table's D call, matches the DNA was not checked. TRBV21-1 is tagged as a pseudogene. The CDR3 runs to 15 residues. The CDR3 here is CASSKAAGDGATQYF. CDR3 DNA sequence: TGTGCCAGCAGCAAAGCTGCGGGGGACGGTGCTACGCAGTATTTT.

This clone was detected once. The rearrangement links TRBV19 to TRBJ2-3, with 10 bases identical to TRBD1. Germline values: CDR1 LNHDA, CDR2 SQIVND (reference sequence). V shed 6 bases and J 4 bases; nucleotides not matched to a gene: 10. This CDR3 has 16 residues. This CDR3 reads CASSPRGQGRPDTQYF. In DNA form, the CDR3 reads TGTGCCAGTAGCCCCAGGGGACAGGGGCGTCCAGATACGCAGTATTTT.

The chain employs TRBV6-5 and TRBJ1-6, with TRBD1 matching over 10 bases. Germline lookup yields CDR1 MNHEY and CDR2 SVGAGI. With V trimmed by 7 bases and J by 10 bases, 7 bases remained unmatched. The CDR3 contains 14 residues. The CDR3 region has the DNA TGTGCCAGCATGGAGACAGGGGGCCAATCACCCCTCCACTTT. Translating it yields CASMETGGQSPLHF.

The chain recombines TRBV6-2 or TRBV6-3 with TRBJ2-3, with D perhaps TRBD1 (6 bases). The CDR3 is made up of 16 amino acids. The V gene's germline CDR1 is MNHEY and CDR2 SVGEGT. With 2 bases removed from V and 2 bases from J, the gap between germline ends came to 14 bases. DNA for the CDR3: TGTGCCAGCAGTTACCCCGGGACACACTTCACAGATACGCAGTATTTT. The encoded protein is CASSYPGTHFTDTQYF.

The chain carries TRBV6-5 and TRBJ2-7, with 8 bases lining up with TRBD2. The CDR3 is 13 residues long. V trimming: 4 bases; J trimming: 2 bases; junction bases outside the gene matches: 1. Germline-derived CDR1 and CDR2 are MNHEY and SVGAGI. The CDR3, as DNA: TGTGCCAGCAGTTGGGGACTAGCCTACGAGCAGTACTTC. It translates to CASSWGLAYEQYF.

This clone turned up a few times. In DNA form, the CDR3 reads TGTGCCAGCAGGGGCGGGACAGACTATAATTCACCCCTCCACTTT. Encoded protein: CASRGGTDYNSPLHF. This rearrangement joins TRBV28 to TRBJ1-6; 7 nucleotides match TRBD1. Trimming took 6 bases from V and 3 from J; bases not matched to a gene: 5. The germline V gene has CDR1 MDHEN and CDR2 SYDVKM. The CDR3 has 15 residues.

This clone was recorded only once. J is TRBJ1-1 and V is TRBV3-1 (or the pseudogene TRBV3-2), with TRBD1 identical over 9 bases. The V segment lost 0 bases and the J segment 11 bases; nucleotides outside the gene matches: 7. The CDR3 is 14 residues long. Germline V gene sequence: CDR1 LGHDT, CDR2 YNNKEL (reference sequence). In nucleotides, the CDR3 is TGTGCCAGCAGCCAAGAAATAGGGACAGGGTCTGCTTTCTTT. Encoded protein: CASSQEIGTGSAFF.

The chain couples TRBV7-3 to TRBJ2-2; 13 bases match TRBD2. This CDR3 contains 18 residues. CDR1 is SGHTA, CDR2 FQGTGA, per germline. Trimming at V came to 5 bases and at J to 1 base, leaving 7 bases not matched to a gene. The DNA for the CDR3 is TGTGCCAGCAGCCTGCGGACTAGCGGGGGCCTGAACACCGGGGAGCTGTTTTTT. It is translated as CASSLRTSGGLNTGELFF.

This clone showed up just once. The chain links TRBV28 to TRBJ2-7; the D is unclear. The V gene lost 5 bases and the J gene lost 5 bases, with 10 bases spanning the gap. The CDR3 loop spans 12 amino acids. Per germline, CDR1 MDHEN and CDR2 SYDVKM. The CDR3 coding sequence is TGTGCCAGCAGTCCCCAGGCCCACGAGCAGTACTTC. Its protein product is CASSPQAHEQYF.

The chain is built from TRBV28 and TRBJ1-3; D remains ambiguous. The CDR3 sequence is 14 residues long. Germline loops: CDR1 MDHEN, CDR2 SYDVKM. V lost 5 bases and J lost 4, with 12 bases in between. The CDR3 loop reads CASSQAPGGNTIYF. The CDR3 bases are TGTGCCAGCAGTCAAGCCCCGGGGGGAAACACCATATATTTT.

About this clone: One end of the junction varies from germline; a read error may be responsible. This rearrangement joins TRBV7-9 to TRBJ1-4, with 7 bases that match TRBD1. The CDR3 totals 14 residues. The germline CDR1 and CDR2 sequences are SEHNR and FQNEAQ (reference sequence). The CDR3 DNA reads as TGTGCCAGCAGCTTAGCCCAGGGGGATGAGAAACTGTTTTTT. As protein: CASSLAQGDEKLFF.

The table lists this clone with a count of one. V is TRBV12-3 or TRBV12-4 and J is TRBJ2-7; D unclear. This CDR3 comprises 13 residues. Trimming took 7 bases from V and 4 from J, leaving 14 bases between them. In nucleotides, the CDR3 is TGTGCCAGCACCCCGCAGGCCGGTTACGAGCAGTACTTC. Amino acids: CASTPQAGYEQYF.